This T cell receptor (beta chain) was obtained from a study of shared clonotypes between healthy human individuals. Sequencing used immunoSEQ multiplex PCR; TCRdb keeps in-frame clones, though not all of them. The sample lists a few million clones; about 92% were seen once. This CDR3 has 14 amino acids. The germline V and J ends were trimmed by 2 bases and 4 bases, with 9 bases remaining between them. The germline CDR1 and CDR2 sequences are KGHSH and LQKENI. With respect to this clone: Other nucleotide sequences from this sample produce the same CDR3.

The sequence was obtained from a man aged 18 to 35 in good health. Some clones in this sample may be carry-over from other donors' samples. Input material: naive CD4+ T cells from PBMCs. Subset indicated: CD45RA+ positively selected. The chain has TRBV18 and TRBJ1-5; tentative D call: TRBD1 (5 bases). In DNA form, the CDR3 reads TGTGCCAGCTCACCAGGGGCCCGAAATCAGCCCCAGCATTTT. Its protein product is CASSPGARNQPQHF.